Listed below are T cell receptor beta chains from one sample, sequenced in a study of cytomegalovirus exposure and HLA in healthy donors. TCRdb keeps only in-frame clones here, not all; method: immunoSEQ multiplex PCR. Found here are some 190,000 clones, approximately 73% of them singletons; the top ten hold 2% to 2.5%. Material for sequencing was PBMCs. The receptors were gathered from a woman in her 30s in good health and CMV-seropositive. Both conserved end residues are trimmed from each CDR3.

CDR3: ASSRTGGIGAF; J: TRBJ1-1; length: 11; V: TRBV7-6
CDR3: ASSPWRRPPYSNQPQH; J: TRBJ1-5; length: 16; V: TRBV9
CDR3: ASSWGLAGQETQY; J: TRBJ2-5; length: 13; V: TRBV7-3
CDR3: ASSKGGGPLEQY; J: TRBJ2-7; length: 12; V: TRBV9
CDR3: ASSHVGMVEYGYT; J: TRBJ1-2; length: 13; V: TRBV4-1
CDR3: ASTLTRWQGRDTNEKLF; J: TRBJ1-4; length: 17; V: TRBV21-1
CDR3: ASSPRSEGVQETQY; J: TRBJ2-5; length: 14; V: TRBV18
CDR3: ASSYQGARDEKLF; J: TRBJ1-4; length: 13; V: TRBV6-6
CDR3: ASLDTFGEQY; J: TRBJ2-7; length: 10; V: TRBV4-1
CDR3: ASSLGSGAADTQY; J: TRBJ2-3; length: 13; V: TRBV28
CDR3: AWSGGRWEQY; J: TRBJ2-7; length: 10; V: TRBV30
CDR3: ASSVTGWEQY; J: TRBJ2-7; length: 10; V: TRBV2
CDR3: ASSQLRFLGQNTEAF; J: TRBJ1-1; length: 15; V: TRBV7-8
CDR3: ASRGQGAGNTEAF; J: TRBJ1-1; length: 13; V: TRBV6-5
CDR3: ASSVGGKGTGELF; J: TRBJ2-2; length: 13; V: TRBV9
CDR3: ASSLAMATDTRY; J: TRBJ2-3; length: 12; V: TRBV7-2
CDR3: ASSQSGGGNQPQH; J: TRBJ1-5; length: 13; V: TRBV7-9
CDR3: ASSLGTGTYEQY; J: TRBJ2-7; length: 12; V: TRBV11-2
CDR3: AITTERGTEAF; J: TRBJ1-1; length: 11; V: TRBV10-3
CDR3: AISPGANYGYT; J: TRBJ1-2; length: 11; V: TRBV10-3
CDR3: ASSLGAGTGITDTQY; J: TRBJ2-3; length: 15; V: TRBV11-2
CDR3: ATLQGAEEKLF; J: TRBJ1-4; length: 11; V: TRBV28
CDR3: ASSVADRGYEQY; J: TRBJ2-7; length: 12; V: TRBV9
CDR3: ASSRIQGKDETQY; J: TRBJ2-5; length: 13; V: TRBV11-2
CDR3: ASSQAGGCHEQY; J: TRBJ2-7; length: 12; V: TRBV21-1
CDR3: ASSYGVLSEPQH; J: TRBJ1-5; length: 12; V: TRBV6-6
CDR3: ASSLGGLAYEQY; J: TRBJ2-7; length: 12; V: TRBV7-2
CDR3: ASSQGGLGTDTQY; J: TRBJ2-3; length: 13; V: TRBV14
CDR3: ASSPGDRVVDEQF; J: TRBJ2-1; length: 13; V: TRBV7-9
CDR3: ASSDHGTGDTGELF; J: TRBJ2-2; length: 14; V: TRBV10-1
CDR3: ASSQEARFSYEQY; J: TRBJ2-7; length: 13; V: TRBV4-1
CDR3: ASSPGDRAEEKLF; J: TRBJ1-4; length: 13; V: TRBV18
CDR3: ASTPRRDTQY; J: TRBJ2-3; length: 10; V: TRBV7-2
CDR3: ASSRDNNEKLF; J: TRBJ1-4; length: 11; V: TRBV7-2
CDR3: ASSLLRPGTGVSGNTIY; J: TRBJ1-3; length: 17; V: TRBV27
CDR3: ASSEGVWASGGQETQY; J: TRBJ2-5; length: 16; V: TRBV2
CDR3: ASSPGLAGGPASGTQY; J: TRBJ2-3; length: 16; V: TRBV5-6
CDR3: ASKRDLQETQY; J: TRBJ2-5; length: 11; V: TRBV6-1
CDR3: ASSARGATNEKLF; J: TRBJ1-4; length: 13; V: TRBV9
CDR3: ASSKASGKAKNIQY; J: TRBJ2-4; length: 14; V: TRBV21-1
CDR3: ASSPRGTENTEAF; J: TRBJ1-1; length: 13; V: TRBV18
CDR3: ASSSDRGRSGELF; J: TRBJ2-2; length: 13; V: TRBV7-3
CDR3: ASSPRRGGQGNEQY; J: TRBJ2-7; length: 14; V: TRBV9
CDR3: ASRLGAAYEQY; J: TRBJ2-7; length: 11; V: TRBV6-1
CDR3: ASSPSRGVANTGELF; J: TRBJ2-2; length: 15; V: TRBV7-9
CDR3: ASSWTSTDTQY; J: TRBJ2-3; length: 11; V: TRBV6-4
CDR3: ASSIEPLRGALGELF; J: TRBJ2-2; length: 15; V: TRBV19
CDR3: ASSQAGSSYNEQF; J: TRBJ2-1; length: 13; V: TRBV19
CDR3: AISPGVAGNTIY; J: TRBJ1-3; length: 12; V: TRBV10-3
CDR3: ASSYTGTGGRNEQF; J: TRBJ2-1; length: 14; V: TRBV7-9
CDR3: ASSIRDRRLNEQF; J: TRBJ2-1; length: 13; V: TRBV19
CDR3: ASSQKDRGREQY; J: TRBJ2-7; length: 12; V: TRBV4-2
CDR3: ASSWTDGTQY; J: TRBJ2-5; length: 10; V: TRBV6-5
CDR3: ASSLALRGYEQY; J: TRBJ2-7; length: 12; V: TRBV7-2
CDR3: ASGLGSTSLYT; J: TRBJ1-2; length: 11; V: TRBV12-5
CDR3: ASSFRGAETQY; J: TRBJ2-5; length: 11; V: TRBV7-9